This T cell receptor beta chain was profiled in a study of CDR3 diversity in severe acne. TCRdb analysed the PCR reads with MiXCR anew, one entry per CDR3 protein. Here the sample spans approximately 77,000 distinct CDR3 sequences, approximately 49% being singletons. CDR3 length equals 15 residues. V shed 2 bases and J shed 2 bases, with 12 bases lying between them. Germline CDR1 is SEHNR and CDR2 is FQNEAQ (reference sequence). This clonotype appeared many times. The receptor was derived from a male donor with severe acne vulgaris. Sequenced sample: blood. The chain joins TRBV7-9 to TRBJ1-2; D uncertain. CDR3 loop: CASSLYSRPNYGYTF. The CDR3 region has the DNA TGTGCCAGCAGCTTATACAGCAGACCAAACTATGGCTACACCTTC.